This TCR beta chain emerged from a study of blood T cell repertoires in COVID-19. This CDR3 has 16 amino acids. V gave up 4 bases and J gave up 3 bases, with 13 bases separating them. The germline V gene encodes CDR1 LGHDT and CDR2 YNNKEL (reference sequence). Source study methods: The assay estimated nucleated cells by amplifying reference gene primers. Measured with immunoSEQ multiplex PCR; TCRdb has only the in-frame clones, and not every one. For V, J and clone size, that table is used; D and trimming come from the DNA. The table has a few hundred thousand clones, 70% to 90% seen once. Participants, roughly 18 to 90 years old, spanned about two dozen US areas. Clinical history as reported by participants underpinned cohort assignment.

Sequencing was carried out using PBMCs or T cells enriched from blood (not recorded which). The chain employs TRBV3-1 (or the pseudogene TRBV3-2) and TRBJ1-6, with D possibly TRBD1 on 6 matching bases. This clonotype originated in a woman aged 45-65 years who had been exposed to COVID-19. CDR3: CASSRGRDNYNSPLHF. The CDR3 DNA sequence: TGTGCCAGCAGCCGCGGACGGGACAACTATAATTCACCCCTCCACTTT.